This TCR beta chain was captured by sequencing in a study of stem cell transplantation in POMP-related autoinflammatory disease. As for the study in general: Impaired MHC class I-dependent CD8+ differentiation was hypothesized from defective thymoproteasomes. After transplant, neutrophils and platelets showed 100% graft donor chimerism through one year. Overall study findings and caveats: In patients with PRAID, every analyzed T-cell subset tended to show lower diversity and higher clonality.

A note on this clone: Its target is unknown.

Repertoires were generated with immunoSEQ multiplex PCR, while TCRdb's copy carries only in-frame clones and drops some. Of tens of thousands of clones in the sample, approximately 91% were seen once. PRAID featured immunodeficiency plus autoinflammation. The V gene lost 2 bases and the J gene lost 4 bases, with 19 bases spanning the gap. This CDR3 is built from 17 residues. Germline loops: CDR1 MNHNS, CDR2 SASEGT. This specimen consisted of CD4+ T cells from PBMCs, obtained after stem cell transplantation. This chain connects TRBV6-1 to TRBJ2-3; D may match TRBD1 or TRBD2 (6 bases each). The sequence was obtained from a human patient with POMP-related autoinflammation and immune dysregulation (PRAID). Some T cells may be supplied by the graft donor. The DNA of the CDR3 is TGTGCCAGCAGTGAACCGGGGAAGGGGGGATCAGCAGATACGCAGTATTTT. Translation gives CASSEPGKGGSADTQYF.